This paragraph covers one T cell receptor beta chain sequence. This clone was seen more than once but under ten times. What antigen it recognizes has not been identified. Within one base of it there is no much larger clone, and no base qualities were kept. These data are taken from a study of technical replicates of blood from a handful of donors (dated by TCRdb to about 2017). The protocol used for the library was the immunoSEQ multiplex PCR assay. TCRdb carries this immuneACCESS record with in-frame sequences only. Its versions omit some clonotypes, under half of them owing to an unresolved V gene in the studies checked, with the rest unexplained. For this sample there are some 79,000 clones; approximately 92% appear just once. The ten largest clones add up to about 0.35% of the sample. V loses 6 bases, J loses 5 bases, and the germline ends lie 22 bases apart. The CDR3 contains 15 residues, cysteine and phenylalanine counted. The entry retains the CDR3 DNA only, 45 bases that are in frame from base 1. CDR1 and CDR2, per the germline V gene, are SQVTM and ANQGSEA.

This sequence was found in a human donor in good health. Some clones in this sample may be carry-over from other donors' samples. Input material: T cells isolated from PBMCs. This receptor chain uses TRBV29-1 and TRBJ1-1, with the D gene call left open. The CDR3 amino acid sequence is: CSVDEGLEGGTEAFF. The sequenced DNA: TGCAGCGTAGACGAGGGATTGGAGGGAGGGACTGAAGCTTTCTTT.